The sequence of this T cell receptor (beta chain) was determined in a study of CD8+ T cells in alopecia areata. Study summary: Each of the treated patients was given oral tofacitinib, 5 to 10 mg twice daily, for moderate-to-severe alopecia areata. The protocol delivered tofacitinib for 6 to 18 months, then withdrew it for 6 months. Study-level findings and limits: Patients displayed less clarity in TCR sharing than mice, a finding possibly related to HLA.

Germline CDR1 reads SQVTM; CDR2 reads ANQGSEA. The CDR3 is 14 amino acids. V was pared by 8 bases and J by 7 bases, with 14 bases of the junction left unmatched. This clone was counted a few times. Antigen unknown. Researchers gathered lesional scalp punch biopsies and peripheral blood from patients with alopecia areata. Reverse transcribed after extraction, RNA yielded cDNA as the sequencing template. Repertoires were generated with immunoSEQ multiplex PCR, while TCRdb's copy carries only in-frame clones and drops some. Of some 110,000 clones listed, roughly two fifths are singletons. The J gene is TRBJ2-1, the V gene TRBV29-1; TRBD2 aligns across 7 bases. The sample consisted of CD4+ T cells sorted from blood. The sequence was collected from a human donor with alopecia areata. DNA for the CDR3: TGCAGCCTTCTCTCGGCGGGGGTGAGGAATGAGCAGTTCTTC. It translates to CSLLSAGVRNEQFF.